This T cell receptor (beta chain) appears in the sequencing data of a study of shared clonotypes between healthy human individuals. Naive CD8 cells, CD45RO-negative and positively selected for CCR7, excluded terminally differentiated effector memory CD45RA+ cells. The repertoire was sequenced with immunoSEQ multiplex PCR; TCRdb's copy has only in-frame clones and lacks some. Of roughly 770,000 clones in the sample, 95% to 97% were seen once. This CDR3 has 17 amino acids. CDR1 is LGHNA and CDR2 is YSLEER in the germline V gene. V was trimmed by 1 base and J by 1 base, leaving 16 bases between them. This chain connects TRBV4-3 to TRBJ1-1; D is unresolved. Material for sequencing was naive CD8+ T cells sorted from blood. The receptor was isolated from a man aged 30 to 39 in good health. The CDR3 loop is CASSQVGPGAANTEAFF. DNA for the CDR3: TGCGCCAGCAGCCAAGTAGGTCCGGGAGCCGCGAACACTGAAGCTTTCTTT.